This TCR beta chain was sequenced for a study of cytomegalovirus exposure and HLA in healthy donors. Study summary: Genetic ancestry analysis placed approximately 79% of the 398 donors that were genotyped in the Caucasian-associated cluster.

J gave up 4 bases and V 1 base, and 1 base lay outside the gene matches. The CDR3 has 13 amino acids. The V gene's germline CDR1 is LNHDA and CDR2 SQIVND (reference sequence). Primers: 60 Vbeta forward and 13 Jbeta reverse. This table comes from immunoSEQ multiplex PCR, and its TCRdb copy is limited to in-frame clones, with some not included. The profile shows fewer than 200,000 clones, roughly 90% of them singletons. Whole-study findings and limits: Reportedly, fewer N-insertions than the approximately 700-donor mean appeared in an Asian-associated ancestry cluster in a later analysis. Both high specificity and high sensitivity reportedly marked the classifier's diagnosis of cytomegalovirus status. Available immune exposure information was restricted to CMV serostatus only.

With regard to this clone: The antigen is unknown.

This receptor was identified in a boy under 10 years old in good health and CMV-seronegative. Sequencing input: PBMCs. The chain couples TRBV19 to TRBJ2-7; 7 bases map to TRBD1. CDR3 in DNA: TGTGCCAGTAGTATAGCGACAGGGTACGAGCAGTACTTC. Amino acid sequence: CASSIATGYEQYF.